The clone carrying this T cell receptor beta chain was counted at least ten times. Its antigen is undetermined. TCRdb re-called the reads through MiXCR, storing one row per CDR3 protein. This table holds more than 90,000 distinct CDR3 sequences, around a tenth found once. The data were taken from a study of T cell repertoires in cytomegalovirus infection. Overall study context: Evidence of both CMV infection and a matching HLA type came from public TCR beta signatures. Study-wide findings and caveats: What dominated the ex vivo response were HLA-C-restricted CMV-specific TCR beta clonotypes. Cumulative frequency of public TCR beta families picked out carriers of CMV plus the relevant HLA.

The sequencing sample was made of PBMCs, sequenced either directly or after in vitro stimulation (not recorded which). The receptor was isolated from a human donor in good health (CMV status not recorded). Some clones in this sample may be carry-over from other donors' samples.

This CDR3 reads CASSVPGLKKNTGELFF. CDR3 DNA sequence: TGTGCCAGCAGCGTCCCGGGTTTAAAGAAGAACACCGGGGAGCTGTTTTTT. The V and J genes are TRBV7-9 and TRBJ2-2; D is undetermined. From germline, CDR1 is SEHNR and CDR2 FQNEAQ (reference sequence). The germline V and J ends were trimmed by 5 bases and 1 base, with 17 bases remaining between them. The CDR3 runs 17 residues.